The present T cell receptor (beta chain) was sequenced within a study of T cells in Graves' hyperthyroidism and ophthalmopathy. TCR beta CDR3 sequences were amplified from RNA transcripts. The HTBI primer set drove a first-round RT-PCR of the TCR CDR3. In TCRdb, the multiplex PCR reads were re-called with MiXCR into one record per CDR3 protein. The top ten hold 25% of the sample, which has tens of thousands of distinct CDR3 sequences, about 53% seen once. This clonotype was counted at least ten times. Not enrolled were patients with uncontrolled infection, other autoimmune disease, pregnancy or lactation. V lost 2 bases and J lost 4, with 9 bases in between. The CDR3 has 13 amino acids. The V gene's germline CDR1 is MNHEY and CDR2 SMNVEV (reference sequence).

The chain is built from TRBV27 and TRBJ2-7; D may be TRBD1 (6 bases). The clonotype was recovered from a woman in her thirties or forties with Graves' ophthalmopathy. Sequencing input: blood. The CDR3 here is CASSLAQGYEQYF. CDR3 sequence (DNA): TGTGCCAGCAGTTTAGCCCAGGGGTACGAGCAGTACTTC.